The next 28 T cell receptor beta chains were all read from a single sample in a study of response to subunit inactivated influenza vaccine (dated by TCRdb to 2016 to 2018). Preparation of the library involved RT-PCR. TCRdb lists the instrument as Illumina HiSeq 2500. Starting from the raw public reads, TCRdb applied fastp trimming at Q25, assembled clones with MiXCR and retained in-frame beta chains. Every entry covers one CDR3 protein and lists the most common genes and DNA from its rows. The sample table shows more than 250,000 distinct CDR3 sequences, and roughly 22% are seen once. The ten largest clones capture around 9.6% of the sample. Sample: PBMCs from blood, taken approximately 20 months after vaccination. Source of these receptors: a man between 50 and 75 years old who received an inactivated influenza vaccine. Donor details come from another sample of the same person, matched by shared clones.

The J gene is TRBJ2-7, the V gene TRBV3-1; D possibly uses TRBD1 or TRBD2 (5 bases each). Germline CDR1 LGHDT, CDR2 YNNKEL (reference sequence). The germline V and J ends were trimmed by 4 bases and 4 bases, with 14 bases remaining between them. This CDR3 comprises 14 residues. CDR3 in amino acids: CASSLSGTAYEQYF. In nucleotides, the CDR3 is TGTGCCAGCAGCCTATCCGGGACGGCGTACGAGCAGTACTTC.

This chain joins TRBV6-1 and TRBJ2-7; 8 bases agree with TRBD1. Trimming at V came to 3 bases and at J to 3 bases, leaving 7 bases not matched to a gene. CDR1 is MNHNS and CDR2 is SASEGT in the germline V gene. The CDR3 consists of 15 residues. The CDR3 DNA is TGTGCCAGCAGTGAGGTCGGAGACAGGGGCTACGAGCAGTACTTC. Translation gives CASSEVGDRGYEQYF.

The V and J genes are TRBV6-2 or TRBV6-3 and TRBJ1-1; D might be TRBD1 (5 bases). Per germline, CDR1 MNHEY and CDR2 SVGEGT. Deletions cut 7 bases from V and 0 bases from J, with 18 bases between. The CDR3 contains 16 residues. CDR3 nucleotide sequence: TGTGCCAGCACCCCGAGGGCAGGGCTCATGAACACTGAAGCTTTCTTT. Its translation: CASTPRAGLMNTEAFF.

The chain joins TRBV24-1 to TRBJ2-5; possible D gene TRBD2, 6 bases. This CDR3 comprises 15 residues. V lost 6 bases and J 2 bases, leaving 15 bases between the germline ends. Germline loops: CDR1 KGHDR, CDR2 SFDVKD. The CDR3 spells CATSRDSGLQETQYF. CDR3 nucleotides: TGTGCCACCAGTCGGGACTCCGGACTTCAAGAGACCCAGTACTTC.

This chain joins TRBV4-3 and TRBJ1-6, with 9 nucleotides matching TRBD1. The V gene's germline CDR1 is LGHNA and CDR2 YSLEER. The V segment lost 4 bases and the J segment 10 bases; nucleotides outside the gene matches: 11. CDR3 length equals 16 residues. CDR3 region: CASSLNAGQGGSPLHF. DNA for the CDR3: TGCGCCAGCAGCCTGAACGCGGGACAGGGAGGATCACCCCTCCACTTT.

This chain links TRBV25-1 with TRBJ1-3; D is unresolved. Germline V CDR1 and CDR2: MGHDK, SYGVNS. CDR3 length: 14 residues. Between the trimmed V and J ends, which lost 8 bases and 2 bases, there was a span of 13 bases. The CDR3 is CASGPAGAGNTIYF. CDR3 bases: TGTGCCAGCGGACCCGCGGGAGCTGGAAACACCATATATTTT.

A few counts support this clonotype. The chain employs TRBV5-5 and TRBJ2-5, with D unclear. Germline assignment: CDR1 SGHKS and CDR2 YYEKEE (reference sequence). The CDR3 is 16 residues long. Deletions cut 5 bases from V and 5 bases from J, with 22 bases between. This chain's CDR3 is CASRPSRASGYETQYF. CDR3 bases: TGTGCCAGCAGACCGAGCCGGGCCTCTGGGTACGAGACCCAGTACTTC.

This clonotype was recorded many times. V usage is TRBV27 and J usage is TRBJ1-3; tentative D call: TRBD1 (6 bases). V lost 4 bases to trimming and J lost 0 bases, with 16 bases between them. Per the germline V gene, CDR1 is MNHEY and CDR2 is SMNVEV (reference sequence). The CDR3 loop spans 17 amino acids. The CDR3 bases are TGTGCCAGCAGTTCCCTCGGGGGGGCATACTCTGGAAACACCATATATTTT. This translates into CASSSLGGAYSGNTIYF.

The chain links TRBV12-3 or TRBV12-4 to TRBJ2-2; D is possibly TRBD1 (5 bases). Trimming shortened V by 6 bases and J by 6 bases, and 14 bases separated the two germline ends. The CDR3 totals 14 residues. CDR3 loop: CASSPPSTAGELFF. The CDR3 region has the DNA TGTGCCAGCAGCCCTCCATCGACAGCCGGGGAGCTGTTTTTT.

This chain uses TRBV5-1 with TRBJ2-2; D remains ambiguous. Trimming removed 0 bases at V and 7 bases at J, with 7 bases between. Germline CDR1 and CDR2: SGHRS and YFSETQ. The CDR3 length is 13 residues. CDR3 nucleotide sequence: TGCGCCAGCAGCTTGGCGGCCAGCGGGGAGCTGTTTTTT. This codes for CASSLAASGELFF.

This clonotype appeared a few times. The chain is built from TRBV7-9 and TRBJ1-2; D possibly corresponds to TRBD1 (5 bases). The CDR3 extends over 13 amino acids. V shed 2 bases and J shed 8 bases, with 12 bases lying between them. Germline V gives CDR1 SEHNR, CDR2 FQNEAQ (reference sequence). CDR3 protein: CASSLQGTRGYTF. CDR3 nucleotides: TGTGCCAGCAGCTTACAAGGGACGAGGGGCTACACCTTC.

The chain combines TRBV2 with TRBJ1-5, with D unresolved. Germline values: CDR1 SNHLY, CDR2 FYNNEI. Trimming cost V 0 bases and J 7 bases, with 16 bases left between them. The CDR3 loop spans 16 amino acids. This CDR3 reads CASSEAFAGARQPQHF. The CDR3 coding sequence is TGTGCCAGCAGTGAAGCGTTTGCTGGTGCTAGACAGCCCCAGCATTTT.

This chain links TRBV29-1 with TRBJ1-2, with 7 positions matching TRBD1. Trimming removed 7 bases from V and 4 bases from J; junction bases left unmatched: 18. Per germline, CDR1 SQVTM and CDR2 ANQGSEA. CDR3 size: 16 residues. The CDR3 coding sequence is TGCAGCGCAAACAGGGGTGGTCCGAACAATCCCTATGGCTACACCTTC. The encoded protein is CSANRGGPNNPYGYTF.

The chain carries TRBV24-1 and TRBJ2-2, with no clear D. There are 15 residues in the CDR3. Trimming stripped 1 base from V and 4 bases from J, with 9 bases between. Per the germline V gene, CDR1 is KGHDR and CDR2 is SFDVKD. This CDR3 reads CATSDFRHSTGELFF. The CDR3 DNA reads TGTGCCACCAGTGATTTTCGTCACAGCACCGGGGAGCTGTTTTTT.

This clonotype was counted a few times. The chain links TRBV29-1 to TRBJ1-3, with D unclear. The CDR3 spans 14 residues. From germline, CDR1 is SQVTM and CDR2 ANQGSEA. V lost 3 bases, J lost 0 bases, and 9 bases lay in between. CDR3 protein: CSVETPFSGNTIYF. CDR3 sequence (DNA): TGCAGCGTTGAGACACCGTTCTCTGGAAACACCATATATTTT.

This clonotype was detected only a few times. The rearrangement joins TRBV11-1 to TRBJ2-5; D is perhaps TRBD2 (6 bases). CDR3 length equals 14 residues. Germline values: CDR1 SGHAT, CDR2 FQDESV (reference sequence). Deletions cut 1 base from V and 2 bases from J, with 8 bases between. The DNA for the CDR3 is TGTGCCAGCAGCTTAGGGGGACTGCAAGAGACCCAGTACTTC. This gives the protein CASSLGGLQETQYF.

The chain joins TRBV5-1 to TRBJ2-2, with D hard to call. Germline-derived CDR1 and CDR2 are SGHRS and YFSETQ. The length of the CDR3 is 15 residues. The ends were cut back, 1 base at V and 2 bases at J, with 9 bases in the middle. The CDR3 DNA reads as TGCGCCAGCAGCTTGTCTCCAATTAACACCGGGGAGCTGTTTTTT. This encodes CASSLSPINTGELFF.

This chain uses TRBV7-9 with TRBJ2-7; 11 positions agree with TRBD2. In germline, CDR1 is SEHNR, CDR2 FQNEAQ (reference sequence). This CDR3 has 16 residues. J lost 2 bases, V lost 4 bases, and 7 bases had no gene match. The DNA of the CDR3 is TGTGCCAGCAGCTCCCCGGGACTAGCGGACACCTACGAGCAGTACTTC. It translates to CASSSPGLADTYEQYF.

This clonotype showed up many times. The V call is TRBV7-2, the J call TRBJ1-1; 9 bases are a match to TRBD1. The CDR3 is 16 residues long. J was trimmed by 5 bases and V by 7 bases; bases with no gene match: 14. CDR1 SGHTA and CDR2 FQGNSA come from the germline V gene. The CDR3 protein is CASKSQRGQGGTEAFF. The CDR3 DNA is TGTGCCAGCAAATCCCAAAGGGGACAGGGAGGGACTGAAGCTTTCTTT.

This clonotype has a handful of counts. The rearrangement uses TRBV18 and TRBJ1-2, with D possibly TRBD1 on 5 matching bases. Germline CDR1 reads KGHSH; CDR2 reads LQKENI. This CDR3 comprises 15 residues. The V gene lost 2 bases and the J gene lost 8 bases, with 18 bases spanning the gap. The CDR3 bases are TGTGCCAGCTCACCAGGGACGGACCAACTATCGGGCTACACCTTC. It translates to CASSPGTDQLSGYTF.

There are a few counts of this clonotype. This chain joins TRBV20-1 and TRBJ1-2; D is perhaps TRBD1 (5 bases). This CDR3 comprises 13 residues. CDR1 and CDR2 from the germline V gene are DFQATT and SNEGSKA (reference sequence). Trimming removed 6 bases from V and 0 bases from J, with 11 bases in between. The CDR3 region has the DNA TGCAGTGCCCAAGACAGAGCTAACTATGGCTACACCTTC. Translating gives CSAQDRANYGYTF.

This clonotype was recorded at least ten times. The chain couples TRBV15 to TRBJ1-5, with D unresolved. The CDR3 is 13 amino acids. Per the germline V gene, CDR1 is LNHNV and CDR2 is YYDKDF (reference sequence). The V end was cut by 1 base, the J end by 5 bases, with 6 bases between. CDR3 sequence (DNA): TGTGCCACCAGCAGAGCCGTCGATCAGCCCCAGCATTTT. Translating it yields CATSRAVDQPQHF.

The V gene is TRBV3-1, the J gene TRBJ2-4, with D perhaps matching TRBD1 (6 bases). The V end was cut by 3 bases, the J end by 0 bases, with 9 bases between. This CDR3 has 15 residues. In germline, CDR1 is LGHDT, CDR2 YNNKEL (reference sequence). CDR3 residues: CASSHQGGAKNIQYF. The CDR3 nucleotides are TGTGCCAGCAGCCACCAAGGGGGAGCCAAAAACATTCAGTACTTC.

The rearrangement links TRBV5-6 to TRBJ1-2; TRBD1 aligns across 8 bases. V lost 0 bases and J lost 4; bases outside the gene matches: 8. Germline CDR1 is SGHDT and CDR2 is YYEEEE. There are 16 residues in the CDR3. The CDR3 sequence: CASSLVRDRRPYGYTF. The CDR3 region has the DNA TGTGCCAGCAGCTTGGTTCGGGACAGGAGGCCCTATGGCTACACCTTC. The variable domain in full, completed from reference TRBV5-6 and TRBJ1-2, reads DAGVTQSPTHLIKTRGQQVTLRCSPKSGHDTVSWYQQALGQGPQFIFQYYEEEERQRGNFPDRFSGHQFPNYSSELNVNALLLGDSALYLCASSLVRDRRPYGYTFGSGTRLTVV.

This clonotype has a count of ten or more. The chain joins TRBV6-1 to TRBJ2-5; perhaps TRBD2 as D (6 bases). The V end lost 3 bases, the J end lost 1 base, and 12 bases lay between the germline ends. The CDR3 runs 15 residues. Germline V gene data show CDR1 as MNHNS and CDR2 as SASEGT. The CDR3 loop is CASSDGGGTQETQYF. The CDR3 DNA reads as TGTGCCAGCAGTGACGGTGGGGGGACCCAAGAGACCCAGTACTTC.

This clonotype was picked up a small number of times. The chain combines TRBV5-6 with TRBJ1-2, with TRBD1 matching 7 bases. The V gene end was trimmed by 4 bases and the J gene end by 2 bases; junction bases not matched to a gene: 11. The length of the CDR3 is 16 residues. Germline-derived CDR1 and CDR2 are SGHDT and YYEEEE. The CDR3 region is CASSRVNRGANYGYTF. CDR3 nucleotides: TGTGCCAGCAGCAGGGTTAACAGGGGCGCAAACTATGGCTACACCTTC.

The V gene is TRBV4-1, the J gene TRBJ1-6; TRBD1 might be the D (5 bases). Trimming left V 3 bases short and J 9 bases short, with 18 bases between. The V gene's germline CDR1 is MGHRA and CDR2 YSYEKL. The CDR3 covers 16 residues. The CDR3, as DNA: TGCGCCAGCAGCCAGCCTCCTGGAGGCGGGGGTTCACCCCTCCACTTT. This gives the protein CASSQPPGGGGSPLHF.

This clonotype was detected a few times. The J gene is TRBJ1-5, the V gene TRBV12-3 or TRBV12-4, with D maybe TRBD1 (6 bases). Trimming shortened V by 8 bases and J by 9 bases, and 17 bases separated the two germline ends. This CDR3 has 13 amino acids. As DNA, the CDR3 is TGTGCCAGCGGGGCGGGGGCCCTCACGCCCCAGCATTTT. This gives the protein CASGAGALTPQHF.